This T cell receptor (beta chain) was captured in a study of shared clonotypes between healthy human individuals. The overall study: Donor ages ranged 18 to 49 years: a couple of women, a few men.

The CDR3 runs to 12 residues. In germline, CDR1 is SGHTA, CDR2 FQGNSA. V lost 2 bases, J lost 4 bases, and 3 bases lay in between. Each of the donors was a healthy adult who was HIV-negative and had not had a recent acute infection or vaccination. At the deep level, the assay was run. TCRdb's copy holds only in-frame clones and misses some; the assay was immunoSEQ multiplex PCR. The sample consists of about 520,000 clones, roughly 80% of them appearing once. J is TRBJ1-5 and V is TRBV7-2; D is undetermined. Input material: PBMCs. The source is a woman aged 40 to 49 in good health. Some clones in this sample may be carry-over from other donors' samples. CDR3 DNA sequence: TGTGCCAGCAGCTTAACTAATCAGCCCCAGCATTTT. It encodes CASSLTNQPQHF.